The text below deals with one T cell receptor beta chain. What it recognizes is unknown. J lost 7 bases, V lost 3 bases, and 9 bases had no gene match. The CDR3 loop spans 17 amino acids. Germline loops: CDR1 KGHSH, CDR2 LQKENI. This entry belongs to a study of T cell responses to AZD1222 COVID-19 vaccine. Generated by immunoSEQ multiplex PCR, the TCRdb table keeps only in-frame clones and is missing some. The table shows roughly 160,000 clones, with approximately 90% occurring only once. Whole-study results and caveats: With two AZD1222 doses given, Spike-specific TCR breadth and depth both rose. Reportedly, close to half of spike-specific TCRs are directed against unmutated variant regions.

Specimen: peripheral blood, collected on day 0 of MenACWY control vaccination. The rearrangement uses TRBV18 and TRBJ1-6, with TRBD1 matching over 10 bases. The receptor was isolated from an adult in good health. Here the CDR3 reads CASSPSTPGQGNSPLHF. Written as DNA, the CDR3 is TGTGCCAGCTCACCGTCAACTCCGGGACAGGGGAATTCACCCCTCCACTTT.